This TCR beta chain was captured by sequencing in a study of blood T cell repertoires in COVID-19. The overall study: Sample material is recorded as cDNA or gDNA derived from T cells, B-cell-depleted T cells, or PBMCs.

Trimming at V came to 0 bases and at J to 5 bases, leaving 6 bases not matched to a gene. Germline CDR1 and CDR2: KGHSH and LQKENI. The CDR3 runs 16 residues. Some clones are missing from TCRdb's copy, which holds only in-frame ones; the method was immunoSEQ multiplex PCR. This table holds 200,000 to 300,000 clones, approximately 80% found once. This sequence was found in a human donor in a cohort sampled during active COVID-19. Specimen: peripheral blood. The V and J genes are TRBV18 and TRBJ2-1; 8 nucleotides line up with TRBD2. CDR3 amino acids: CASSPPVAGPNNEQFF. DNA for the CDR3: TGTGCCAGCTCACCACCGGTAGCGGGGCCAAACAATGAGCAGTTCTTC.